The 21 T cell receptor beta chains in this list originate from one sample, sequenced in a study of cytomegalovirus exposure and HLA in healthy donors. Sequencing used immunoSEQ multiplex PCR; TCRdb keeps in-frame clones, though not all of them. The table includes 130,000 or so clones, roughly 89% detected once. The sample was PBMCs. All receptors derive from a man younger than 45 in good health and CMV-seronegative.

The chain recombines TRBV7-9 with TRBJ2-2, with 7 positions matching TRBD1. V trimming: 5 bases; J trimming: 2 bases; junction bases outside the gene matches: 5. The V gene's germline CDR1 is SEHNR and CDR2 FQNEAQ (reference sequence). The CDR3 is made up of 15 amino acids. As DNA, the CDR3 is TGTGCCAGCAGCAGGGGGACAGTAAACACCGGGGAGCTGTTTTTT. Its protein is CASSRGTVNTGELFF.

The J gene is TRBJ2-3, the V gene TRBV5-1; 7 positions match TRBD1. The CDR3 has 16 amino acids. V trimming: 0 bases; J trimming: 5 bases; junction bases outside the gene matches: 9. Germline CDR1 SGHRS, CDR2 YFSETQ. CDR3 coding DNA: TGCGCCAGCAGCTTGGCGGCAGGGGGTGACCTAGATACGCAGTATTTT. This encodes CASSLAAGGDLDTQYF.

CDR3 nucleotide sequence: TGTGCCAGCAGTTACTCCGCCTCAGGGGGCGCGTATGGCTACACCTTC. Translating gives CASSYSASGGAYGYTF. The chain carries TRBV6-5 and TRBJ1-2, with 8 positions matching TRBD1. With 0 bases clipped from V and 5 bases from J, the junction kept 8 bases outside the gene matches. The CDR3 spans 16 residues. The germline CDR1 and CDR2 sequences are MNHEY and SVGAGI.

V and J are TRBV11-3 and TRBJ1-3, with D tentatively TRBD1 (6 bases). This CDR3 spans 13 amino acids. V was pared by 3 bases and J by 3 bases, with 6 bases between. Germline lookup yields CDR1 SGHNT and CDR2 YENEEA. As DNA, the CDR3 is TGTGCCAGCAGCTTGGACAGTGGAAACACCATATATTTT. Translation: CASSLDSGNTIYF.

This sequence joins TRBV6-6 and TRBJ1-3; D unresolved. V shed 0 bases and J shed 1 base, with 7 bases lying between them. The CDR3 is 15 amino acids. The germline V gene encodes CDR1 MNHNY and CDR2 SVGAGI (reference sequence). CDR3 bases: TGTGCCAGCAGTTACTCAGTCACTTCTGGAAACACCATATATTTT. It translates to CASSYSVTSGNTIYF.

This clone has a handful of counts. The rearrangement links TRBV29-1 to TRBJ1-3, with a tentative D call TRBD1 (6 bases). Deletions cut 5 bases from V and 0 bases from J, with 8 bases between. The CDR3 runs 13 residues. CDR1 is SQVTM, CDR2 ANQGSEA, per germline. The CDR3 sequence: CSVWDISGNTIYF. CDR3 sequence (DNA): TGCAGCGTTTGGGACATCTCTGGAAACACCATATATTTT.

The J gene is TRBJ1-2, the V gene TRBV9, with no clear D. Germline V gene lookup returns CDR1 SGDLS and CDR2 YYNGEE. This CDR3 comprises 12 residues. V lost 6 bases and J lost 7, with 13 bases in between. The DNA of the CDR3 is TGTGCCAGCAAATCAGGCCCCGGTGGCTACACCTTC. Encoded protein: CASKSGPGGYTF.

This rearrangement joins TRBV19 to TRBJ1-2; no definite D call. Trimming took off 3 bases at V and 8 bases at J, with 13 bases between the two ends. The CDR3 is made up of 13 amino acids. From germline, CDR1 is LNHDA and CDR2 SQIVND (reference sequence). The CDR3 is CASSIAGVGGYTF. The CDR3 nucleotides read TGTGCCAGTAGTATTGCGGGCGTAGGGGGCTACACCTTC.

This chain uses TRBV5-6 with TRBJ2-5; 12 positions agree with TRBD1. The CDR3 consists of 16 residues. The germline gives CDR1 SGHDT, CDR2 YYEEEE. Trimming at V came to 2 bases and at J to 5 bases, leaving 7 bases not matched to a gene. In nucleotides, the CDR3 is TGTGCCAGCAGCTTTGGGACAGGGGGCCGGGGGGAGACCCAGTACTTC. This sequence encodes CASSFGTGGRGETQYF.

V is TRBV5-1 and J is TRBJ2-5, with a tentative D call TRBD1 (5 bases). This CDR3 contains 14 residues. Trimming took 0 bases from V and 1 from J, leaving 7 bases between them. Germline V gives CDR1 SGHRS, CDR2 YFSETQ. CDR3 in DNA: TGCGCCAGCAGCTTGGGGGGCGTCCAAGAGACCCAGTACTTC. This translates into CASSLGGVQETQYF.

The chain carries TRBV29-1 and TRBJ2-7; the D gene is possibly TRBD1 (5 bases). The germline V gene has CDR1 SQVTM and CDR2 ANQGSEA. V lost 4 bases and J 5 bases, leaving 12 bases between the germline ends. The CDR3 sequence is 12 residues long. The CDR3 DNA is TGCAGCGTTGTTTCAGGGTCGGACGAGCAGTACTTC. Translated: CSVVSGSDEQYF.

This clone was counted once. The chain combines TRBV28 with TRBJ1-4; TRBD1 matches at 8 bases. Germline V gives CDR1 MDHEN, CDR2 SYDVKM. After removal of 6 bases from V and 8 bases from J, the junction contained 8 bases not matched to a gene. CDR3 size: 14 residues. Here the CDR3 reads CASRPTGVREKLFF. CDR3 coding DNA: TGTGCCAGCAGGCCGACAGGGGTAAGAGAAAAACTGTTTTTT.

This clone was seen only a few times. The gene calls are TRBV7-9 and TRBJ2-2; 9 nucleotides line up with TRBD2. Germline V gives CDR1 SEHNR, CDR2 FQNEAQ (reference sequence). V lost 2 bases and J lost 8; bases outside the gene matches: 9. The CDR3 sequence is 16 residues long. The CDR3 reads CASSLLAGFALGELFF. Here the CDR3 DNA reads TGTGCCAGCAGCTTACTAGCGGGGTTCGCATTAGGGGAGCTGTTTTTT.

The gene calls are TRBV5-1 and TRBJ2-3; tentative D call: TRBD2 (6 bases). Per the germline V gene, CDR1 is SGHRS and CDR2 is YFSETQ. This CDR3 region has 17 residues. V dropped 4 bases and J dropped 0 bases, with 18 bases sitting between them. CDR3 amino acids: CASSPGGGSPSTDTQYF. The CDR3 DNA is TGCGCCAGCAGCCCCGGTGGGGGGTCCCCAAGCACAGATACGCAGTATTTT. Supplemented by reference TRBV5-1 and TRBJ2-3, the full variable domain reads KAGVTQTPRYLIKTRGQQVTLSCSPISGHRSVSWYQQTPGQGLQFLFEYFSETQRNKGNFPGRFSGRQFSNSRSEMNVSTLELGDSALYLCASSPGGGSPSTDTQYFGPGTRLTVL.

The chain couples TRBV5-4 to TRBJ2-2; 8 bases are shared with TRBD2. The CDR3 length is 17 residues. The V gene's germline CDR1 is SGHNT and CDR2 YYREEE (reference sequence). V lost 0 bases and J lost 5; bases outside the gene matches: 9. The CDR3 DNA sequence: TGTGCCAGCAGCTTGGCGACCGGGGGGGCCCGAACCGGGGAGCTGTTTTTT. It is translated as CASSLATGGARTGELFF. Based on the CDR3 plus reference TRBV5-4 and TRBJ2-2, the full variable domain is ETGVTQSPTHLIKTRGQQVTLRCSSQSGHNTVSWYQQALGQGPQFIFQYYREEENGRGNFPPRFSGLQFPNYSSELNVNALELDDSALYLCASSLATGGARTGELFFGEGSRLTVL.

Written as DNA, the CDR3 is TGTGCCAGCAGCACCTGGACAGTCGGGGAGCTGTTTTTT. Translated: CASSTWTVGELFF. The rearrangement uses TRBV13 and TRBJ2-2, with D possibly being TRBD1 (6 bases). The CDR3 spans 13 residues. V shed 5 bases and J shed 7 bases, with 11 bases lying between them. Germline V gene data show CDR1 as PRHDT and CDR2 as FYEKMQ (reference sequence).

J is TRBJ2-2 and V is TRBV11-2, with 7 nucleotides matching TRBD2. V was clipped by 5 bases and J by 4 bases; unmatched bases: 10. CDR3 size: 16 residues. CDR1 and CDR2 from the germline V gene are SGHAT and FQNNGV. CDR3 in amino acids: CASSPGLDRLTGELFF. The CDR3 nucleotides read TGTGCCAGCAGCCCCGGACTAGATCGGCTCACCGGGGAGCTGTTTTTT.

This clone was counted ten times or more. This chain connects TRBV6-6 to TRBJ2-3, with 9 bases lining up with TRBD2. The trim removed 2 bases at V and 4 bases at J, leaving 4 bases unmatched. The CDR3 extends over 15 amino acids. Germline V lookup: CDR1 MNHNY, CDR2 SVGAGI (reference sequence). Here the CDR3 reads CASSYGGGAADTQYF. The CDR3 coding sequence is TGTGCCAGCAGTTACGGCGGGGGGGCCGCAGATACGCAGTATTTT.

This rearrangement joins TRBV13 to TRBJ2-2; 11 bases map to TRBD1. Germline V gene sequence: CDR1 PRHDT, CDR2 FYEKMQ (reference sequence). The CDR3 extends over 14 amino acids. With V trimmed by 5 bases and J by 11 bases, 7 bases remained unmatched. The CDR3 DNA is TGTGCCAGCAGCATGGGACAGGGGGGCCTTGAGCTGTTTTTT. Translation: CASSMGQGGLELFF. The variable domain in full, with the rest retrieved from reference TRBV13 and TRBJ2-2, is AAGVIQSPRHLIKEKRETATLKCYPIPRHDTVYWYQQGPGQDPQFLISFYEKMQSDKGSIPDRFSAQQFSDYHSELNMSSLELGDSALYFCASSMGQGGLELFFGEGSRLTVL.

CDR3 in DNA: TGTGCCAGCAGTCGAGACAGGGTAATGACTGAGCAGTACTTC. Amino acids: CASSRDRVMTEQYF. The chain carries TRBV28 and TRBJ2-7, with 7 nucleotides matching TRBD1. This CDR3 contains 14 residues. Germline V lookup: CDR1 MDHEN, CDR2 SYDVKM. V trimming: 5 bases; J trimming: 7 bases; junction bases outside the gene matches: 11.

This clone appeared a single time. The chain couples TRBV27 to TRBJ2-7; maybe TRBD2 (6 bases). There are 13 residues in the CDR3. Germline assignment: CDR1 MNHEY and CDR2 SMNVEV (reference sequence). Trimming removed 2 bases at V and 6 bases at J, with 11 bases between. The CDR3 is CASSLGGLGEQYF. The CDR3 DNA reads as TGTGCCAGCAGTTTAGGGGGGTTAGGCGAGCAGTACTTC.